This T cell receptor (beta chain) was sequenced during a study of cytomegalovirus exposure and HLA in healthy donors. General study results and limits: Reports state that TCR beta sequences accurately predicted most subjects' HLA-A and HLA-B alleles. Immune exposure was documented only through CMV serostatus. Judged likely to be a sequencing artifact was a cluster of highly shared sequence variants.

Note on this clone: The antigen remains undetermined.

The primer mix had 60 Vbeta and 13 Jbeta primers. Sequenced by immunoSEQ multiplex PCR; TCRdb stores in-frame clones only, minus some. The table lists approximately 150,000 clones, around 86% of them singletons. The V end was cut by 5 bases, the J end by 5 bases, with 22 bases between. The CDR3 is made up of 16 amino acids. Germline V gene lookup returns CDR1 SGHNT and CDR2 YYREEE (reference sequence). The V call is TRBV5-4, the J call TRBJ2-5; a possible D gene is TRBD2 (6 bases). The TCR comes from a man aged 50-59 years in good health and CMV-seropositive. The sequencing sample was made of PBMCs. This CDR3 reads CASSPRYSGVGETQYF. DNA of the CDR3: TGTGCCAGCAGTCCCCGTTATAGCGGAGTGGGGGAGACCCAGTACTTC.